The 27 T cell receptor beta chains reported below all come from one sample, sequenced in a study of T cell responses to AZD1222 COVID-19 vaccine. Libraries were prepared by immunoSEQ multiplex PCR; TCRdb keeps only in-frame clonotypes and omits some of them. The sample yields 100,000 to 150,000 clones, around 90% seen once. The sample consisted of peripheral blood, taken 28 days after the second AZD1222 dose. The source of these receptors is an adult who received the AZD1222 COVID-19 vaccine.

This chain uses TRBV30 with TRBJ2-7; TRBD1 agrees at 9 bases. Germline values: CDR1 GTSNPN, CDR2 SVGIG (reference sequence). The CDR3 is 17 residues long. V shed 2 bases, J shed 6 bases, and the junction held 17 bases outside the gene matches. CDR3 amino acids: CAWSPLVSTGGLGEQYF. CDR3 DNA sequence: TGTGCCTGGAGTCCACTTGTCTCGACAGGGGGTCTGGGCGAGCAGTACTTC.

The chain couples TRBV19 to TRBJ1-1, with 7 positions matching TRBD1. The CDR3 has 12 amino acids. The V gene end was trimmed by 4 bases and the J gene end by 4 bases; junction bases not matched to a gene: 0. Germline CDR1 LNHDA, CDR2 SQIVND (reference sequence). The DNA of the CDR3 is TGTGCCAGTAGTAACAGGGGCACTGAAGCTTTCTTT. It is translated as CASSNRGTEAFF.

This sequence joins TRBV6-5 and TRBJ2-3; D not certain. This CDR3 is 14 amino acids long. Trimming took 7 bases from V and 0 from J, leaving 11 bases between them. Per the germline V gene, CDR1 is MNHEY and CDR2 is SVGAGI. CDR3 in DNA: TGTGCCAGCATGGATCATCCAAGCACAGATACGCAGTATTTT. It codes for CASMDHPSTDTQYF.

In DNA, the CDR3 is TGTGCCAGTAGTATAGGCGGGAGGGCCGTAGATACGCAGTATTTT. Residues: CASSIGGRAVDTQYF. This chain connects TRBV19 to TRBJ2-3, with 9 positions matching TRBD2. Germline CDR1 and CDR2: LNHDA and SQIVND (reference sequence). There are 15 residues in the CDR3. Germline trimming cut 1 base from V and 5 bases from J; bases unmatched to any gene: 4.

V gene TRBV5-1 combines with J gene TRBJ2-5, with D tentatively TRBD1 (6 bases). This CDR3 comprises 13 residues. V was cut by 4 bases and J by 2 bases, with 9 bases left in between. Germline-derived CDR1 and CDR2 are SGHRS and YFSETQ. Here the CDR3 reads CASSRTVQETQYF. In DNA, the CDR3 is TGCGCCAGCAGCAGGACAGTTCAAGAGACCCAGTACTTC.

The chain employs TRBV11-2 and TRBJ2-7; D is unclear. The CDR3 loop spans 12 amino acids. The germline V gene encodes CDR1 SGHAT and CDR2 FQNNGV. V dropped 3 bases and J dropped 5 bases, with 8 bases sitting between them. The CDR3 reads CASSFIIHEQYF. CDR3 sequence (DNA): TGTGCCAGCAGCTTTATCATCCACGAGCAGTACTTC.

The J gene is TRBJ1-1, the V gene TRBV5-1; no firm D call. The CDR3 spans 14 residues. Trimming left V 4 bases short and J 3 bases short, with 13 bases between. CDR1 and CDR2 from the germline V gene are SGHRS and YFSETQ. As DNA, the CDR3 is TGCGCCAGCAGCCCGAGTACAAGGGACACTGAAGCTTTCTTT. Translating gives CASSPSTRDTEAFF.

The V and J genes are TRBV7-8 and TRBJ1-5, with no clear D. The CDR3 covers 13 residues. The V gene lost 1 base and the J gene lost 6 bases, with 7 bases spanning the gap. Germline values: CDR1 SGHVS, CDR2 FQNEAQ. CDR3 coding DNA: TGTGCCAGCAGCTTAGACGCTGTTCAGCCCCAGCATTTT. Translated, it gives CASSLDAVQPQHF.

The genes are TRBV28 and TRBJ2-1; D is perhaps TRBD2 (5 bases). The CDR3 is 17 residues long. Trimming took off 10 bases at V and 7 bases at J, with 29 bases between the two ends. Germline CDR1 and CDR2: MDHEN and SYDVKM. CDR3 nucleotide sequence: TGTGCCACCTACGCAACCTCGGGGAGTCCAAAAAAGAATGAGCAGTTCTTC. It encodes CATYATSGSPKKNEQFF.

This chain joins TRBV25-1 and TRBJ1-1; 7 bases agree with TRBD1. Per the germline V gene, CDR1 is MGHDK and CDR2 is SYGVNS. V was pared by 3 bases and J by 6 bases, with 10 bases of the junction left unmatched. CDR3 size: 15 residues. The CDR3 is CASSDSTGNLAEAFF. The CDR3 DNA reads as TGTGCCAGCAGTGATTCGACAGGGAATTTGGCTGAAGCTTTCTTT.

The CDR3 protein is CASSDGLAGSYEQYF. The DNA of the CDR3 is TGTGCCAGCAGCGATGGACTAGCAGGATCCTACGAGCAGTACTTC. This chain uses TRBV11-3 with TRBJ2-7; TRBD2 aligns across 8 bases. The germline V gene has CDR1 SGHNT and CDR2 YENEEA. The V gene end was trimmed by 5 bases and the J gene end by 1 base; junction bases not matched to a gene: 7. The CDR3 contains 15 residues.

The rearrangement uses TRBV29-1 and TRBJ1-2; TRBD1 agrees at 7 bases. Germline CDR1 reads SQVTM; CDR2 reads ANQGSEA. V was pared by 7 bases and J by 5 bases, with 13 bases of the junction left unmatched. CDR3 length: 14 residues. CDR3 nucleotides: TGCAGCGCCGAAACAGGGGCGATTGGGTATGGCTACACCTTC. Its protein is CSAETGAIGYGYTF.

The V and J genes are TRBV6-1 and TRBJ2-1; the match to TRBD2 covers 13 bases. Germline V gene data show CDR1 as MNHNS and CDR2 as SASEGT. V gave up 4 bases and J gave up 4 bases; unmatched junction bases: 4. CDR3 size: 16 residues. The CDR3 loop reads CASSARLAGGYNEQFF. For the CDR3, the DNA is TGTGCCAGCAGTGCGCGACTAGCGGGGGGATACAATGAGCAGTTCTTC.

The chain combines TRBV29-1 with TRBJ1-2, with no clear D. This CDR3 spans 14 amino acids. The ends were cut back, 0 bases at V and 5 bases at J, with 13 bases in the middle. The germline gives CDR1 SQVTM, CDR2 ANQGSEA. The CDR3 bases are TGCAGCGTTGAAGATCAAACCCTGGGGTATGGCTACACCTTC. It encodes CSVEDQTLGYGYTF.

V usage is TRBV15 and J usage is TRBJ2-1; D possibly corresponds to TRBD1 (5 bases). V lost 0 bases and J 12 bases, leaving 12 bases between the germline ends. The germline gives CDR1 LNHNV, CDR2 YYDKDF (reference sequence). The CDR3 length is 13 residues. CDR3 coding DNA: TGTGCCACCAGCAGAGATACTACAGGACCGCAGTTCTTC. It is translated as CATSRDTTGPQFF.

V usage is TRBV5-1 and J usage is TRBJ1-5; 7 positions match TRBD1. V was pared by 0 bases and J by 5 bases, with 2 bases of the junction left unmatched. CDR3 length: 14 amino acids. Germline CDR1 reads SGHRS; CDR2 reads YFSETQ. The CDR3 coding sequence is TGCGCCAGCAGCTTGGGGACAGGCCATCAGCCCCAGCATTTT. Its protein product is CASSLGTGHQPQHF. Full variable domain (remainder filled in from reference TRBV5-1 and TRBJ1-5): KAGVTQTPRYLIKTRGQQVTLSCSPISGHRSVSWYQQTPGQGLQFLFEYFSETQRNKGNFPGRFSGRQFSNSRSEMNVSTLELGDSALYLCASSLGTGHQPQHFGDGTRLSIL.

This chain joins TRBV5-1 and TRBJ2-2, with 9 positions matching TRBD2. CDR3 length: 16 residues. Germline CDR1 is SGHRS and CDR2 is YFSETQ. V lost 2 bases and J lost 4; bases outside the gene matches: 6. CDR3 sequence reads: CASSLVLAGFTGELFF. The CDR3 coding sequence is TGCGCCAGCAGCTTAGTCCTAGCGGGATTCACCGGGGAGCTGTTTTTT.

This clone appeared a few times. V usage is TRBV18 and J usage is TRBJ2-7, with TRBD1 identical over 8 bases. CDR1 and CDR2 from the germline V gene are KGHSH and LQKENI. The CDR3 contains 14 residues. V shed 3 bases, J shed 3 bases, and the junction held 4 bases outside the gene matches. Here the CDR3 DNA reads TGTGCCAGCTCACCGCCAACAGGGGGCTACGAGCAGTACTTC. The encoded protein is CASSPPTGGYEQYF.

The chain couples TRBV11-2 to TRBJ2-1; TRBD2 agrees at 12 bases. Germline V gene sequence: CDR1 SGHAT, CDR2 FQNNGV. The CDR3 has 14 amino acids. The V segment lost 1 base and the J segment 9 bases; nucleotides outside the gene matches: 1. The CDR3 coding sequence is TGTGCCAGCAGCTTAGGACTAGCGGGAGTTGAGCAGTTCTTC. As protein: CASSLGLAGVEQFF. Full variable domain (missing parts from reference TRBV11-2 and TRBJ2-1): EAGVAQSPRYKIIEKRQSVAFWCNPISGHATLYWYQQILGQGPKLLIQFQNNGVVDDSQLPKDRFSAERLKGVDSTLKIQPAKLEDSAVYLCASSLGLAGVEQFFGPGTRLTVL.

A remark on this clone: Distinct nucleotide sequences in the sample also encode this CDR3. V usage is TRBV2 and J usage is TRBJ1-1; no clear D. The CDR3 totals 12 residues. The V gene lost 3 bases and the J gene lost 0 bases, with 2 bases spanning the gap. Germline assignment: CDR1 SNHLY and CDR2 FYNNEI. The CDR3 nucleotides read TGTGCCAGCAGTGAGCTGAACACTGAAGCTTTCTTT. Its translation: CASSELNTEAFF.

The chain uses TRBV6-5 and TRBJ1-5; D is ambiguous. Germline-derived CDR1 and CDR2 are MNHEY and SVGAGI. V lost 5 bases and J lost 7, with 15 bases in between. The CDR3 has 14 residues. The CDR3 reads CASSPSGLGQPQHF. CDR3 coding DNA: TGTGCCAGCAGTCCGTCGGGATTGGGGCAGCCCCAGCATTTT.

The chain is built from TRBV5-1 and TRBJ1-2, with D unclear. Germline CDR1 and CDR2: SGHRS and YFSETQ. V shed 5 bases and J shed 6 bases, with 14 bases lying between them. The CDR3 runs to 13 residues. CDR3 coding DNA: TGCGCCAGCAGTCTCGGATATAGGAATGGCTACACCTTC. This codes for CASSLGYRNGYTF.

This clone was counted a single time. In DNA form, the CDR3 reads TGTGCCAGCAGCTTGTATGAAAATCAGCCCCAGCATTTT. This codes for CASSLYENQPQHF. This chain connects TRBV5-5 to TRBJ1-5, with D hard to call. CDR1 is SGHKS and CDR2 is YYEKEE in the germline V gene (reference sequence). Trimming removed 1 base from V and 4 bases from J, with 6 bases in between. The CDR3 is made up of 13 amino acids.

The CDR3 bases are TGTGCCAGCAGCCGCCGCGGAGGGGATGAGCAGTTCTTC. It codes for CASSRRGGDEQFF. The chain is built from TRBV7-3 and TRBJ2-1; tentatively, D is TRBD2 (6 bases). In germline, CDR1 is SGHTA, CDR2 FQGTGA. V was trimmed by 5 bases and J by 8 bases, leaving 13 bases between them. The CDR3 runs 13 residues. Together with reference TRBV7-3 and TRBJ2-1, the CDR3 gives the full variable domain: GAGVSQTPSNKVTEKGKYVELRCDPISGHTALYWYRQSLGQGPEFLIYFQGTGAADDSGLPNDRFFAVRPEGSVSTLKIQRTERGDSAVYLCASSRRGGDEQFFGPGTRLTVL.

The V and J genes are TRBV6-5 and TRBJ1-1; 7 bases map to TRBD1. Germline CDR1 MNHEY, CDR2 SVGAGI. V shed 11 bases, J shed 1 base, and the junction held 7 bases outside the gene matches. The CDR3 extends over 13 amino acids. The CDR3 sequence: CAVTTGTNTEAFF. Written as DNA, the CDR3 is TGTGCCGTAACGACAGGGACGAACACTGAAGCTTTCTTT.

The gene calls are TRBV4-1 and TRBJ2-4; no firm D call. The CDR3 has 17 amino acids. Trimming removed 0 bases from V and 3 bases from J, with 15 bases in between. Germline V gene data show CDR1 as MGHRA and CDR2 as YSYEKL. The CDR3 region has the DNA TGCGCCAGCAGCCAAGATTCCCCCCCAGGCAGCAAAAACATTCAGTACTTC. Amino acids: CASSQDSPPGSKNIQYF.

This CDR3 reads CASARVADTEAFF. As DNA, the CDR3 is TGTGCCAGTGCGAGGGTGGCAGACACTGAAGCTTTCTTT. The chain couples TRBV6-5 to TRBJ1-1; D not certain. The CDR3 sequence is 13 residues long. Trimming cost V 9 bases and J 3 bases, with 14 bases left between them. Germline V gene lookup returns CDR1 MNHEY and CDR2 SVGAGI.